One and the same sample provided the 5 T cell receptor beta chains below, sequenced in a study of shared clonotypes between healthy human individuals. Data came from immunoSEQ multiplex PCR; TCRdb stores just in-frame clones and leaves some out. Of 2 million to 3 million clones listed, under 95% were seen once; the top ten hold about 0.34%. Material for sequencing was naive CD4+ T cells from PBMCs. Subset reported: CD45RA+ positively selected. The receptors come from a man younger than 30 in good health. Some clones in this sample may be carry-over from other donors' samples.

This clone has a single count. V usage is TRBV5-8 and J usage is TRBJ2-5; 7 bases map to TRBD2. CDR1 and CDR2 (germline): SGHTS, YDEGEE. This CDR3 has 14 residues. The J segment lost 9 bases and the V segment lost 0 bases, leaving 8 bases of the junction unmatched. DNA for the CDR3: TGTGCCAGCAGCTTGGGTACCGGGGGGATGGCCCAGTACTTC. Protein product: CASSLGTGGMAQYF.

A remark on this clone: The sample holds other DNA sequences that translate to the same CDR3. J is TRBJ1-2 and V is TRBV7-9, with 8 bases aligning to TRBD1. Looked up from germline, CDR1 is SEHNR and CDR2 is FQNEAQ (reference sequence). J was trimmed by 4 bases and V by 5 bases; bases with no gene match: 3. CDR3 size: 13 residues. DNA of the CDR3: TGTGCCAGCAGCCAGGACAGGGCCTATGGCTACACCTTC. Its protein is CASSQDRAYGYTF.

This chain uses TRBV28 with TRBJ2-4; possible D gene TRBD1, 5 bases. Germline assignment: CDR1 MDHEN and CDR2 SYDVKM. The CDR3 consists of 16 residues. V lost 5 bases, J lost 4 bases, and 18 bases lay in between. The CDR3 region has the DNA TGTGCCAGCAGTATGGCCATGACAGCTTCAAAAAACATTCAGTACTTC. Translated, it gives CASSMAMTASKNIQYF.

This chain uses TRBV19 with TRBJ2-5, with 8 bases matching TRBD2. CDR1 and CDR2 (germline): LNHDA, SQIVND (reference sequence). With V trimmed by 5 bases and J by 7 bases, 12 bases remained unmatched. The CDR3 runs to 15 residues. The CDR3 coding sequence is TGTGCCAGTAGTCCGTACTGGACTAGCCGCGGGACCCAGTACTTC. Its translation: CASSPYWTSRGTQYF.

The J gene is TRBJ2-1, the V gene TRBV29-1; 7 nucleotides agree with TRBD1. Trimming removed 7 bases from V and 2 bases from J; junction bases left unmatched: 2. Germline V lookup: CDR1 SQVTM, CDR2 ANQGSEA. The CDR3 spans 12 residues. The CDR3 nucleotides are TGCAGCGGGGGACAGCCCTACAATGAGCAGTTCTTC. Amino acids: CSGGQPYNEQFF.